The rows below give T cell receptor beta chains drawn from one sample of a study of T cells in Graves' hyperthyroidism and ophthalmopathy. MiXCR, run by TCRdb on the multiplex PCR reads, gives a single entry per CDR3 protein. The sample lists some 440,000 distinct CDR3 sequences; less than 20% were seen once. The sample was blood. All receptors come from a young woman with Graves' hyperthyroidism. CDR3s include the opening cysteine and the closing phenylalanine or tryptophan. A D gene is named only where the DNA matches it firmly. Clone size is stated in some rows and not others, as once, few, many or a class when expanded.

>TRBJ1-1|many|TRBV4-3|.
CASSQTGDTEAFF
TGCGCCAGCAGCCAAACGGGGGACACTGAAGCTTTCTTT
>TRBJ1-1|.|TRBV6-1|.
CASTRERNTEAFF
TGTGCCAGCACGAGGGAACGGAACACTGAAGCTTTCTTT
>TRBJ2-6|.|TRBV19|TRBD1
CASREGPMTGLGANVLTF
TGTGCCAGTCGTGAGGGCCCGATGACAGGGCTTGGGGCCAACGTCCTGACTTTC
>TRBJ1-1|.|TRBV20-1|TRBD1
CSAREGQANTEAFF
TGCAGTGCTAGGGAGGGACAGGCGAACACTGAAGCTTTCTTT
>TRBJ2-7|many|TRBV28|TRBD2
CASSSLLAGGEQYF
TGTGCCAGCAGTTCGCTACTAGCGGGGGGTGAGCAGTACTTC
>TRBJ2-2|.|TRBV19|.
CASSIRVLGVNTGELFF
TGTGCCAGTAGTATCCGGGTGTTGGGGGTGAACACCGGGGAGCTGTTTTTT
>TRBJ2-3|.|TRBV20-1|TRBD2
CSAIGGFLTDTQYF
TGCAGTGCCATCGGGGGGTTTCTCACAGATACGCAGTATTTT
>TRBJ1-6|many|TRBV27|TRBD1
CASSLRDRVNSPLHF
TGTGCCAGCAGTTTAAGGGACAGGGTCAATTCACCCCTCCACTTT
>TRBJ2-3|many|TRBV7-8|.
CASSSHAPPGTDTQYF
TGTGCCAGCAGCTCTCACGCGCCTCCGGGCACAGATACGCAGTATTTT
>TRBJ1-6|many|TRBV3-1|.
CASSQGGDTPLHF
TGTGCCAGCAGCCAAGGGGGCGACACACCCCTCCACTTT
>TRBJ1-4|.|TRBV29-1|.
CSAQRGTLNEKLFF
TGCAGCGCGCAGAGGGGGACACTTAATGAAAAACTGTTTTTT
>TRBJ2-4|.|TRBV7-9|.
CASSLIMGTAQNIQYF
TGTGCCAGCAGCCTGATTATGGGGACCGCCCAAAACATTCAGTACTTC
>TRBJ2-2|few|TRBV18|TRBD2
CASSPPRRLAGAVELFF
TGTGCCAGCTCACCACCCAGGCGGCTAGCGGGAGCGGTGGAGCTGTTTTTT
>TRBJ1-5|.|TRBV10-3|.
CAINEQDNQPQHF
TGTGCCATCAATGAACAGGACAATCAGCCCCAGCATTTT
>TRBJ2-2|.|TRBV12-3/TRBV12-4|.
CASSMWNPNTGELFF
TGTGCCAGCAGTATGTGGAATCCGAACACCGGGGAGCTGTTTTTT
>TRBJ2-5|few|TRBV19|TRBD2
CASSIEAGVGQETQYF
TGTGCCAGTAGTATAGAAGCGGGAGTGGGGCAAGAGACCCAGTACTTC
>TRBJ1-6|.|TRBV12-3/TRBV12-4|.
CASLGWGSPLHF
TGTGCCAGCCTAGGGTGGGGGTCACCCCTCCACTTT
>TRBJ1-5|many|TRBV3-1|.
CASSQDPRGPQHF
TGTGCCAGCAGCCAAGATCCCCGAGGGCCCCAGCATTTT
>TRBJ1-3|many|TRBV24-1|.
CATSDLNSGNTIYF
TGTGCCACCAGCGACCTGAACTCTGGAAACACCATATATTTT
>TRBJ2-5|few|TRBV4-3|.
CASSQEWGTLQETQYF
TGCGCCAGCAGCCAAGAGTGGGGGACACTCCAAGAGACCCAGTACTTC
>TRBJ2-1|many|TRBV3-1|.
CASSQGILDNEQFF
TGTGCCAGCAGCCAAGGGATACTAGACAATGAGCAGTTCTTC
>TRBJ2-2|few|TRBV5-1|.
CASSLGQTGELFF
TGCGCCAGCAGCTTGGGGCAGACCGGGGAGCTGTTTTTT
>TRBJ1-2|few|TRBV12-5|.
CASGLGSYGYTF
TGTGCTAGTGGTTTGGGGAGTTATGGCTACACCTTC
>TRBJ2-1|.|TRBV5-1|.
CASSFPHNEQFF
TGCGCCAGCAGCTTCCCCCACAATGAGCAGTTCTTC
>TRBJ2-1|few|TRBV6-5|TRBD1
CASSDSDRGFAYNEQFF
TGTGCCAGCAGTGACTCGGACAGGGGTTTTGCCTACAATGAGCAGTTCTTC
>TRBJ2-1|.|TRBV9|TRBD2
CASSVAFAGGDNEQFF
TGTGCCAGCAGCGTAGCTTTTGCGGGAGGAGACAATGAGCAGTTCTTC
>TRBJ2-1|many|TRBV28|TRBD2
CASSNNLAGAYNEQFF
TGTGCCAGCAGTAACAACCTAGCGGGAGCATACAATGAGCAGTTCTTC
>TRBJ1-2|many|TRBV6-1|.
CASSEGAGWNYGYTF
TGTGCCAGCAGTGAAGGGGCAGGGTGGAACTATGGCTACACCTTC
>TRBJ1-3|few|TRBV6-5|.
CASSYSQSSGNTIYF
TGTGCCAGCAGTTACTCTCAGAGCTCTGGAAACACCATATATTTT
>TRBJ2-3|many|TRBV7-2|TRBD2
CASSLASGGADTQYF
TGTGCCAGCAGCTTAGCTAGCGGGGGGGCCGATACGCAGTATTTT
>TRBJ1-1|many|TRBV19|.
CASTRKLNTEAFF
TGTGCCAGTACCCGAAAACTGAACACTGAAGCTTTCTTT
>TRBJ1-4|.|TRBV6-2/TRBV6-3|.
CASSKDPGPWVIEKLFF
TGTGCCAGCAGTAAGGACCCGGGGCCCTGGGTCATTGAAAAACTGTTTTTT
>TRBJ1-2|few|TRBV27|.
CASSTGWHSGYTF
TGTGCCAGCAGCACAGGGTGGCACTCTGGCTACACCTTC
>TRBJ2-1|many|TRBV11-2|.
CASSSRNEQFF
TGTGCCAGCAGCTCCCGAAATGAGCAGTTCTTC
>TRBJ1-1|few|TRBV2|.
CASKGDHANTEAFF
TGTGCCAGCAAGGGTGATCATGCGAACACTGAAGCTTTCTTT
>TRBJ2-7|many|TRBV20-1|.
CSAVGAGLGVYEQYF
TGCAGTGCTGTAGGGGCGGGACTGGGCGTTTACGAGCAGTACTTC